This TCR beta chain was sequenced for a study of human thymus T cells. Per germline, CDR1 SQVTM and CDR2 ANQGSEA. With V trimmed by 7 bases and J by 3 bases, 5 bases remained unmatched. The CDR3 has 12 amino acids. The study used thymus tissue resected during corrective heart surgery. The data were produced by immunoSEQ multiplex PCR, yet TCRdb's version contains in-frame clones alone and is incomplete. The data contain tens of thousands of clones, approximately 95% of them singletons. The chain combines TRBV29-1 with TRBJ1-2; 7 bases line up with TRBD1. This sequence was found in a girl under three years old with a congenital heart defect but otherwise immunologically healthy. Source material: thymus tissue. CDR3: CSASDRDYGYTF. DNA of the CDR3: TGCAGCGCCTCAGACAGGGACTATGGCTACACCTTC.